This T cell receptor beta chain was captured in a study of shared clonotypes between healthy human individuals (dated by TCRdb to about 2020). In the study overall: Two women and a few men aged 18 to 49 years were included in the cohort. For each donor, CD4 naive and CD4 memory were each run on three plates, CD8 naive on two plates, and CD8 memory on one plate. Libraries were prepared and TCR repertoires were sequenced by different laboratories using diverse techniques, in order to increase sequencing depth and limit assay-specific biases. Leukapheresis yielded between about 0.9 and 9.5 billion PBMCs per donor. Blood TCR repertoires of roughly 5 healthy adults were deeply sequenced to estimate repertoire size and the extent of clonotype sharing between individuals. What the work shows at the level of the full study, not this receptor alone: Clonotypes shared by all four sorted-subset donors showed higher generation probabilities than non-shared clonotypes. Sampling was restricted to blood, and TCR repertoires in tissues likely differ from the TCR repertoires found in blood. Naive subsets generally had larger estimated clonotype richness than memory subsets did. The genetic and exposure-history diversity represented was limited by the small number of donors. Rarefaction of sorted-subset datasets indicated incomplete sequencing despite the large sequencing depth. Pairwise subsampling indicated that sequencing depth was expected to affect the degree of clonotype sharing among donors. Sharing across a handful of donors was observed for approximately 5% of naive CD4, under 4% of naive CD8, 2.3% of memory CD4, and less than 0.45% of memory CD8 clonotypes.

Using the deep immunoSEQ assay, multiplex PCR amplified TCR CDR3 regions from genomic DNA. Extracted genomic DNA from each cell subset was spread evenly across all wells of several immunoSEQ 96-well plates, with each plate serving as a replicate. For sorted subsets, around 200 ng genomic DNA, equal to 25,000 to 35,000 T cell genomes, was loaded into each replicate PCR. The purified libraries were quantified using a Qubit 3.0 fluorometer, sized with a Bioanalyzer 2100, and then quantified again using the KAPA Library Quantification kit. Each immunoSEQ 96-well plate was sequenced on its own single-read 150-cycle Illumina NextSeq 550 flow cell. The paper's data handling went like this. Because only junctional sequences without quality scores were contained in the immunoSEQ output, filtering matching that applied to full-length reads could not be performed. Sequences were annotated with PyIR, a Python wrapper for IgBLAST v1.9, using IMGT germline references to assign V/J genes and CDR3. Reads were removed for weak V/J assignments (E-value above 1e-6), missing CDR3, stop codons, out-of-frame junctions, or ambiguous translated residues. A V3J clonotype was defined by an identical inferred V gene, J gene, and CDR3 amino acid sequence. Percentage overlap between repertoires was computed as shared unique clonotypes divided by the size of the smaller repertoire. Repertoire richness was assessed with RTK rarefaction, the Chao1 estimator, and Recon v2.1 estimates of unobserved clonotypes. OLGA was used to compute generation probabilities for all TCRbeta clonotypes that the gDNA method yielded from a few donors. In TCRdb, the immuneACCESS table is reduced to in-frame sequences with V and J assigned. These tables do not hold every clone; where another copy was compared, an unresolved V gene accounts for under half, and the others remain unexplained. From that table come the V and J calls and clone size; the DNA was used to work out D and trimming. In all, the sample holds 1,400,000 or so clones, and 97% to 99% of those were seen once. About 0.35% of the sample goes to the ten largest clones.

As concerns this clone: Its specific antigen is unknown. Base qualities were left out, and no much larger clone turns up one base away.

The donors were healthy, HIV-negative adults who had no recently reported acute infections or vaccinations. Every donor was a Caucasian adult residing in Nashville, Tennessee, USA. CD4+ T cells were enriched by magnetic negative selection; naive cells were then positively selected on CD45RA, and the negative fraction formed the memory subset. Blood was collected by leukapheresis, and PBMCs were isolated by Ficoll-Histopaque density gradient centrifugation and then cryopreserved in liquid nitrogen vapor phase. Purity and quantity of every magnetically sorted T cell population were checked by analytical flow cytometry. Each sorted fraction had its genomic DNA isolated and then quantified by UV absorbance on a Nanodrop 2000c. The germline V gene (reference sequence) provides CDR1 SGHNT and CDR2 YYREEE. Trimming takes 1 base off V and 6 bases off J; junction bases not matched to a gene: 4. The CDR3 goes from the cysteine to the phenylalanine over 13 residues. Here the CDR3 DNA is all that survives: 39 bases in frame from base 1.

This sequence uses TRBV5-4 and TRBJ2-7; TRBD1 agrees with 7 junctional bases. This TCR was sampled from a man between 25 and 39 years old in good health. Specimen: naive CD4+ T cells sorted from blood. The meaning of the sample's cell subset or site label: CD45RA+ positively selected. The CDR3 reads as follows: CASSLRGQTEQYF. The DNA sequence follows: TGTGCCAGCAGCTTGCGGGGACAGACCGAGCAGTACTTC.